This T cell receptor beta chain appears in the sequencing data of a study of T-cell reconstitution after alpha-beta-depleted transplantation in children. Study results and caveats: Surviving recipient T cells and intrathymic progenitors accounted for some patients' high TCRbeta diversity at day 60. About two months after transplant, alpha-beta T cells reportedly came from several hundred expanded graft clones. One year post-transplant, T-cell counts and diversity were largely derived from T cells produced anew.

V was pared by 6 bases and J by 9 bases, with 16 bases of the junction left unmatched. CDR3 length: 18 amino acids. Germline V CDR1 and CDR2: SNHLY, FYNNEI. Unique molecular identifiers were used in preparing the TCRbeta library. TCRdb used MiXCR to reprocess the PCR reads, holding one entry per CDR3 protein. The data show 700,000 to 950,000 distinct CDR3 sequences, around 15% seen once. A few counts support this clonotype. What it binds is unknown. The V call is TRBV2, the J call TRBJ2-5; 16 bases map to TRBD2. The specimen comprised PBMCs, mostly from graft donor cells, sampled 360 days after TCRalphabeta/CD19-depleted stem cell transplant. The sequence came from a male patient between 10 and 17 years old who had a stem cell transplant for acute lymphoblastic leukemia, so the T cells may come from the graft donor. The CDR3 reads CASRTGLAGGVTREAQYF. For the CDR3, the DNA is TGTGCCAGCAGGACGGGACTAGCGGGAGGGGTTACTCGGGAGGCCCAGTACTTC.